This T cell receptor beta chain was sequenced in a study of PD-L1 blockade in urothelial cancer. About the research overall: Investigators checked blood 3 weeks (second dose) and 6 weeks after treatment start.

Some clones are missing from TCRdb's copy, which holds only in-frame ones; the method was immunoSEQ multiplex PCR. Here the sample spans roughly 90,000 clones, 85% to 95% being singletons. Sampling of each patient yielded between 1 and 8 specimens, collected pretreatment and on-treatment. This clone is a singleton in its sample. Other DNA sequences within the sample encode an identical CDR3. The source of this sequence is a man aged 60 to 75 with urothelial cancer. The starting material was PBMCs, obtained around atezolizumab (anti-PD-L1) treatment.

The CDR3 DNA reads TGTGCCAGCAGCTGGACAGGGGTGAACTATGGCTACACCTTC. Translated, it gives CASSWTGVNYGYTF. The rearrangement joins TRBV5-6 to TRBJ1-2; 9 nucleotides agree with TRBD1. Trimming removed 3 bases from V and 2 bases from J; junction bases left unmatched: 2. The V gene's germline CDR1 is SGHDT and CDR2 YYEEEE. This CDR3 spans 14 amino acids.